These 14 T cell receptor beta chains were all obtained from the same sample, sequenced in a study of blood T cell repertoires in COVID-19. Only in-frame clones appear in the TCRdb table, and some are missing; sequencing was by immunoSEQ multiplex PCR. The data show around 170,000 clones, roughly 80% seen once. The sequencing input was peripheral blood. These receptors came from a man aged 18 to 29 with active or convalescent COVID-19.

This chain connects TRBV11-2 to TRBJ2-7; TRBD1 aligns across 8 bases. The V segment lost 1 base and the J segment 5 bases; nucleotides outside the gene matches: 7. This CDR3 contains 15 residues. Germline values: CDR1 SGHAT, CDR2 FQNNGV. DNA for the CDR3: TGTGCCAGCAGCTTAGCTCAGGGGGCGGCCCACGAGCAGTACTTC. This translates into CASSLAQGAAHEQYF.

About this clone: Other DNA sequences in this specimen translate into the identical CDR3. This chain joins TRBV9 and TRBJ2-1, with 11 bases identical to TRBD2. Trimming took 0 bases from V and 7 from J; bases not matched to a gene: 3. The CDR3 totals 15 residues. Germline CDR1 is SGDLS and CDR2 is YYNGEE. The CDR3 sequence: CASSVVAGGLNEQFF. DNA of the CDR3: TGTGCCAGCAGCGTAGTAGCGGGAGGGTTGAATGAGCAGTTCTTC.

The V gene is TRBV7-9, the J gene TRBJ2-7; D call uncertain. Germline values: CDR1 SEHNR, CDR2 FQNEAQ (reference sequence). This CDR3 is 13 amino acids long. With 0 bases removed from V and 6 bases from J, the gap between germline ends came to 9 bases. CDR3 nucleotides: TGTGCCAGCAGCTTAGCTTTCCCAGGCGAGCAGTACTTC. It translates to CASSLAFPGEQYF.

This clone was seen once. The chain has TRBV7-9 and TRBJ2-7; the match to TRBD1 covers 7 bases. Losses at the gene ends were 3 bases for V and 7 bases for J; bases not matched to a gene: 15. This CDR3 contains 16 residues. Germline CDR1 SEHNR, CDR2 FQNEAQ (reference sequence). The chain's CDR3 is CASSFGTDQIYEEQYF. The CDR3 DNA reads as TGTGCCAGCAGCTTCGGGACAGATCAAATCTACGAGGAGCAGTACTTC. Full variable domain (outside the CDR3, taken from reference TRBV7-9 and TRBJ2-7): DTGVSQNPRHKITKRGQNVTFRCDPISEHNRLYWYRQTLGQGPEFLTYFQNEAQLEKSRLLSDRFSAERPKGSFSTLEIQRTEQGDSAMYLCASSFGTDQIYEEQYFGPGTRLTVT.

This sequence joins TRBV7-6 and TRBJ2-6, with 7 positions matching TRBD1. The CDR3 totals 19 residues. V dropped 5 bases and J dropped 0; count of bases not matched to a gene: 13. CDR1 SGHVS and CDR2 FNYEAQ come from the germline V gene. The CDR3 sequence: CASSPRTGTDVSGANVLTF. The CDR3 nucleotides read TGTGCCAGCAGCCCAAGAACCGGGACAGATGTCTCTGGGGCCAACGTCCTGACTTTC.

The gene calls are TRBV14 and TRBJ1-2, with D perhaps matching TRBD1 (6 bases). From germline, CDR1 is SGHDN and CDR2 FVKESK. Trimming cost V 0 bases and J 0 bases, with 17 bases left between them. There are 18 residues in the CDR3. The CDR3 region has the DNA TGTGCCAGCAGCCAAGATCCTTTTGGCAGGGGACCTAACTATGGCTACACCTTC. Translating gives CASSQDPFGRGPNYGYTF.

This chain joins TRBV10-2 and TRBJ1-2, with TRBD1 identical over 9 bases. V lost 4 bases to trimming and J lost 6 bases; unmatched junction nucleotides: 6. The CDR3 extends over 14 amino acids. The germline V gene encodes CDR1 WSHSY and CDR2 SAAADI. CDR3 DNA sequence: TGCGCCAGCAGTGTCCCGGGACAGGGTCATGGCTACACCTTC. It is translated as CASSVPGQGHGYTF.

The rearrangement uses TRBV5-5 and TRBJ1-2; TRBD1 matches at 11 bases. V dropped 0 bases and J dropped 1; count of bases not matched to a gene: 5. Germline CDR1 and CDR2: SGHKS and YYEKEE (reference sequence). The CDR3 contains 17 residues. The CDR3 loop reads CASSLVGTGGFNYGYTF. The CDR3 DNA reads TGTGCCAGCAGCTTGGTTGGGACAGGGGGATTTAACTATGGCTACACCTTC. Drawing the rest from reference TRBV5-5 and TRBJ1-2, the complete variable domain is DAGVTQSPTHLIKTRGQQVTLRCSPISGHKSVSWYQQVLGQGPQFIFQYYEKEERGRGNFPDRFSARQFPNYSSELNVNALLLGDSALYLCASSLVGTGGFNYGYTFGSGTRLTVV.

This clone was observed a single time. V gene TRBV2 combines with J gene TRBJ2-2; 11 nucleotides match TRBD2. The V and J ends lost 6 bases and 7 bases, in that order; junction bases with no gene match: 10. The length of the CDR3 is 16 residues. Germline lookup yields CDR1 SNHLY and CDR2 FYNNEI. The CDR3 loop reads CASRRASGGRIGELFF. CDR3 coding DNA: TGTGCCAGCAGGCGGGCTAGCGGGGGGAGAATCGGGGAGCTGTTTTTT.

The CDR3 here is CASSSSGGARETQYF. The CDR3 DNA is TGTGCCAGTAGTTCTAGCGGGGGGGCAAGAGAGACCCAGTACTTC. This sequence joins TRBV19 and TRBJ2-5; TRBD2 matches at 12 bases. There are 15 residues in the CDR3. The V gene's germline CDR1 is LNHDA and CDR2 SQIVND (reference sequence). The V and J ends lost 5 bases and 4 bases, in that order; junction bases with no gene match: 5.

DNA for the CDR3: TGTGCCAGCAGCTTTTCTACTAGCGGGGGGGCCGTAGCAGATACGCAGTATTTT. It translates to CASSFSTSGGAVADTQYF. V is TRBV5-4 and J is TRBJ2-3; TRBD2 aligns across 13 bases. Germline V CDR1 and CDR2: SGHNT, YYREEE (reference sequence). Trimming cost V 2 bases and J 4 bases; bases outside gene matches: 10. The CDR3 is 18 amino acids.

The V call is TRBV18, the J call TRBJ2-7; TRBD1 matches 9 bases. Per germline, CDR1 KGHSH and CDR2 LQKENI. The CDR3 extends over 16 amino acids. Germline trimming cut 0 bases from V and 2 bases from J; bases unmatched to any gene: 5. The CDR3 nucleotides read TGTGCCAGCTCACCACCGGCGGGACAGGGACCCTACGAGCAGTACTTC. Translating it yields CASSPPAGQGPYEQYF.

The chain uses TRBV7-6 and TRBJ2-7; D is possibly TRBD1 (6 bases). This CDR3 has 13 amino acids. Trimming stripped 5 bases from V and 4 bases from J, with 12 bases between. CDR1 is SGHVS, CDR2 FNYEAQ, per germline. CDR3 loop: CASSQEGVYEQYF. The CDR3 DNA reads TGTGCCAGCAGCCAAGAGGGGGTGTACGAGCAGTACTTC.

V usage is TRBV5-5 and J usage is TRBJ1-1; D ambiguous. Trimming took off 0 bases at V and 1 base at J, with 10 bases between the two ends. In germline, CDR1 is SGHKS, CDR2 YYEKEE (reference sequence). The CDR3 runs to 15 residues. The CDR3 DNA follows: TGTGCCAGCAGCTTGGCCGTACAGTCGAACACTGAAGCTTTCTTT. Protein sequence: CASSLAVQSNTEAFF.